Presented here are 25 T cell receptor beta chains from one specimen sequenced in a study of blood T cells in healthy people across ages. Alongside a J-beta primer mix, a sample-barcoded 5' primer served in a second PCR lasting about 7 to 12 cycles. TCRdb used MiXCR to reprocess the 5' RACE reads, holding one entry per CDR3 protein. The table has about 640,000 distinct CDR3 sequences, roughly three fifths seen once; the top ten hold over 35%. The material sequenced was blood. All receptors come from a man in his fifties or sixties in good health.

The sample holds one count of this clonotype. The chain recombines TRBV11-2 with TRBJ2-2; D gene ambiguous. From germline, CDR1 is SGHAT and CDR2 FQNNGV. The CDR3 has 13 residues. V shed 5 bases and J shed 5 bases, with 9 bases lying between them. The CDR3 DNA is TGTGCCAGCAGCGTAAGTGGTACCGGGGAGCTGTTTTTT. Translated: CASSVSGTGELFF. Supplemented by reference TRBV11-2 and TRBJ2-2, the full variable domain reads EAGVAQSPRYKIIEKRQSVAFWCNPISGHATLYWYQQILGQGPKLLIQFQNNGVVDDSQLPKDRFSAERLKGVDSTLKIQPAKLEDSAVYLCASSVSGTGELFFGEGSRLTVL.

This chain connects TRBV10-3 to TRBJ1-1, with 9 nucleotides matching TRBD1. CDR1 is ENHRY, CDR2 SYGVKD, per germline. The CDR3 extends over 15 amino acids. After removal of 3 bases from V and 3 bases from J, the junction contained 5 bases not matched to a gene. The CDR3 loop reads CAISEQGAPDTEAFF. The CDR3, as DNA: TGTGCCATCAGTGAACAGGGGGCCCCAGACACTGAAGCTTTCTTT.

There are a few counts of this clonotype. This chain connects TRBV5-1 to TRBJ2-5; tentative D call: TRBD1 (6 bases). Trimming cost V 6 bases and J 0 bases, with 9 bases left between them. Looked up from germline, CDR1 is SGHRS and CDR2 is YFSETQ. This CDR3 has 13 residues. The CDR3 DNA reads as TGCGCCAGCAAACAGGGTTACCAAGAGACCCAGTACTTC. This codes for CASKQGYQETQYF.

The rearrangement uses TRBV4-1 and TRBJ2-3; the D call may be TRBD1 or TRBD2 (5 bases each). This CDR3 spans 15 amino acids. Germline lookup yields CDR1 MGHRA and CDR2 YSYEKL. V lost 4 bases and J lost 1, with 12 bases in between. Written as DNA, the CDR3 is TGCGCCAGCAGCCCTTATGGGGACCGCACAGATACGCAGTATTTT. Encoded protein: CASSPYGDRTDTQYF.

The chain links TRBV24-1 to TRBJ2-7, with 8 bases lining up with TRBD1. V trimming: 3 bases; J trimming: 4 bases; junction bases outside the gene matches: 7. Germline V gene lookup returns CDR1 KGHDR and CDR2 SFDVKD. The CDR3 loop spans 15 amino acids. The CDR3 DNA reads as TGTGCCACCAGTGATAAAGGACAGGGCCCATACGAGCAGTACTTC. It translates to CATSDKGQGPYEQYF.

J is TRBJ1-2 and V is TRBV5-1; TRBD1 matches at 8 bases. Losses at the gene ends were 5 bases for V and 1 base for J; bases not matched to a gene: 7. Germline lookup yields CDR1 SGHRS and CDR2 YFSETQ. The CDR3 contains 15 residues. The CDR3 coding sequence is TGCGCCAGCAGGCCCGGGACAGGCATTAACTATGGCTACACCTTC. It specifies CASRPGTGINYGYTF.

The table lists this clonotype with a few counts. This rearrangement joins TRBV12-3 or TRBV12-4 to TRBJ1-4, with TRBD1 as a possible D gene (5 bases). The CDR3 runs 15 residues. Deletions cut 5 bases from V and 0 bases from J, with 10 bases between. The CDR3 here is CASSQLTATNEKLFF. CDR3 sequence (DNA): TGTGCCAGCAGTCAACTGACAGCAACTAATGAAAAACTGTTTTTT.

This clonotype was counted a few times. This chain links TRBV11-2 with TRBJ2-1; 9 positions match TRBD2. The CDR3 has 15 residues. Germline V gene data show CDR1 as SGHAT and CDR2 as FQNNGV. V lost 1 base, J lost 7 bases, and 5 bases stayed unmatched. This CDR3 reads CASSLVLAGQNEQFF. As DNA, the CDR3 is TGTGCCAGCAGCTTAGTCCTAGCGGGGCAAAATGAGCAGTTCTTC.

Here the CDR3 DNA reads TGTGCCAGCAGCTTAGTGGCAGGGGAGGTGAACACTGAAGCTTTCTTT. Encoded protein: CASSLVAGEVNTEAFF. The V and J genes are TRBV11-2 and TRBJ1-1, with D perhaps matching TRBD1 (6 bases). This CDR3 comprises 16 residues. V dropped 1 base and J dropped 0 bases, with 12 bases sitting between them. Germline V gene data show CDR1 as SGHAT and CDR2 as FQNNGV.

In its sample, this clonotype was seen a few times. V usage is TRBV11-2 and J usage is TRBJ2-7; possibly TRBD2 for D (5 bases). Germline CDR1 and CDR2: SGHAT and FQNNGV. The CDR3 loop spans 14 amino acids. Trimming stripped 3 bases from V and 2 bases from J, with 11 bases between. CDR3 sequence: CASSFNWRAYEQYF. The CDR3 nucleotides read TGTGCCAGCAGCTTTAATTGGCGGGCCTACGAGCAGTACTTC.

V usage is TRBV20-1 and J usage is TRBJ2-3; D possibly corresponds to TRBD2 (5 bases). Germline CDR1 and CDR2: DFQATT and SNEGSKA (reference sequence). The CDR3 contains 14 residues. Trimming left V 0 bases short and J 3 bases short, with 10 bases between. Here the CDR3 reads CSARDRPGTDTQYF. For the CDR3, the DNA is TGCAGTGCTAGAGACAGACCGGGGACAGATACGCAGTATTTT.

V gene TRBV10-2 combines with J gene TRBJ2-1; D gene ambiguous. This CDR3 is built from 12 residues. Germline-derived CDR1 and CDR2 are WSHSY and SAAADI. V lost 3 bases to trimming and J lost 8 bases, with 8 bases between them. The CDR3 DNA sequence: TGCGCCAGCAGTGACCCGAGCGATGAGCAGTTCTTC. As protein: CASSDPSDEQFF.

The chain employs TRBV28 and TRBJ2-5, with a weak D call TRBD2 (5 bases). V lost 5 bases and J lost 6, with 13 bases in between. Germline loops: CDR1 MDHEN, CDR2 SYDVKM. The CDR3 is made up of 13 amino acids. The chain's CDR3 is CASSVGVGKTQYF. CDR3 DNA: TGTGCCAGCAGTGTAGGAGTCGGGAAGACCCAGTACTTC. The variable domain in full, completed from reference TRBV28 and TRBJ2-5, reads DVKVTQSSRYLVKRTGEKVFLECVQDMDHENMFWYRQDPGLGLRLIYFSYDVKMKEKGDIPEGYSVSREKKERFSLILESASTNQTSMYLCASSVGVGKTQYFGPGTRLLVL.

This chain connects TRBV6-6 to TRBJ2-7, with a tentative D call TRBD1 (6 bases). The CDR3 totals 15 residues. V was cut by 0 bases and J by 4 bases, with 13 bases left in between. The germline V gene has CDR1 MNHNY and CDR2 SVGAGI (reference sequence). CDR3 sequence: CASSYSNRVDYEQYF. The CDR3 coding sequence is TGTGCCAGCAGTTACTCGAACAGGGTGGATTACGAGCAGTACTTC.

Remarks on this clonotype: An end of the junction does not agree with germline; a read error may underlie this. The chain uses TRBV27 and TRBJ2-6; D possibly uses TRBD1 or TRBD2 (5 bases each). Per germline, CDR1 MNHEY and CDR2 SMNVEV (reference sequence). The CDR3 is made up of 18 amino acids. CDR3 sequence: CASSLGGMRLSGADVLTF. CDR3 coding DNA: TGTGCCAGCAGTTTAGGGGGAATGCGGCTCTCTGGGGCCGACGTCCTGACTTTC. Full variable domain (missing parts from reference TRBV27 and TRBJ2-6): EAQVTQNPRYLITVTGKKLTVTCSQNMNHEYMSWYRQDPGLGLRQIYYSMNVEVTDKGDVPEGYKVSRKEKRNFPLILESPSPNQTSLYFCASSLGGMRLSGADVLTFGAGSRLTVL.

This clonotype was counted between two and nine times. The chain employs TRBV20-1 and TRBJ1-6, with D perhaps matching TRBD1 (5 bases). CDR3 length: 14 residues. CDR1 and CDR2 from the germline V gene are DFQATT and SNEGSKA (reference sequence). V dropped 0 bases and J dropped 6 bases, with 9 bases sitting between them. This chain's CDR3 is CSARDKGFNSPLHF. CDR3 nucleotide sequence: TGCAGTGCTAGAGATAAGGGGTTTAATTCACCCCTCCACTTT.

V is TRBV6-1 and J is TRBJ2-3; D is tentatively TRBD1 or TRBD2 (7 bases each). The V gene's germline CDR1 is MNHNS and CDR2 SASEGT. V was shortened by 4 bases and J by 1 base, with 18 bases between the two germline ends. CDR3 length equals 17 residues. CDR3 sequence (DNA): TGTGCCAGCAGTGCAGCGGGACAGCCAACAGGCACAGATACGCAGTATTTT. It is translated as CASSAAGQPTGTDTQYF.

The V call is TRBV5-4, the J call TRBJ2-7, with D uncertain. In germline, CDR1 is SGHNT, CDR2 YYREEE (reference sequence). V shed 1 base and J shed 5 bases, with 13 bases lying between them. The CDR3 spans 14 residues. CDR3 nucleotides: TGTGCCAGCAGCTTGTCCAGCAAAGCCGACGAGCAGTACTTC. This codes for CASSLSSKADEQYF.

The CDR3 reads CASSPGTRVYEQYF. In DNA form, the CDR3 reads TGTGCCAGCAGCCCCGGGACTAGGGTCTACGAGCAGTACTTC. The gene calls are TRBV3-1 and TRBJ2-7, with 8 bases that match TRBD2. The length of the CDR3 is 14 residues. V dropped 4 bases and J dropped 3; count of bases not matched to a gene: 5. Germline V lookup: CDR1 LGHDT, CDR2 YNNKEL (reference sequence).

This clonotype was detected a few times. This rearrangement joins TRBV5-4 to TRBJ2-5, with D perhaps given as TRBD1 or TRBD2 (5 bases each). The CDR3 has 14 residues. Germline CDR1 is SGHNT and CDR2 is YYREEE (reference sequence). Trimming cost V 4 bases and J 4 bases, with 14 bases left between them. CDR3 protein: CASSGAGALETQYF. CDR3 sequence (DNA): TGTGCCAGCAGCGGCGCCGGGGCATTAGAGACCCAGTACTTC.

The chain is built from TRBV4-2 and TRBJ2-1; 13 nucleotides agree with TRBD2. Germline lookup yields CDR1 LGHNA and CDR2 YNFKEQ. The V gene end was trimmed by 4 bases and the J gene end by 4 bases; junction bases not matched to a gene: 7. This CDR3 contains 17 residues. The CDR3 bases are TGTGCCAGCAGCCTCGGGACTAGCGGGGTGGGGTACAATGAGCAGTTCTTC. This sequence encodes CASSLGTSGVGYNEQFF.

V gene TRBV6-1 combines with J gene TRBJ2-7; 7 nucleotides agree with TRBD1. The J call may be incorrect, as the DNA end agrees better with TRBJ2-5. Germline assignment: CDR1 MNHNS and CDR2 SASEGT. The CDR3 contains 13 residues. The CDR3 protein is CASTPGQSETQYF. The DNA of the CDR3 is TGTGCCAGCACCCCGGGACAGTCAGAGACCCAGTACTTC.

This sequence joins TRBV5-5 and TRBJ2-5; D remains ambiguous. Germline V lookup: CDR1 SGHKS, CDR2 YYEKEE (reference sequence). This CDR3 spans 13 amino acids. Trimming left V 4 bases short and J 0 bases short, with 7 bases between. CDR3 DNA sequence: TGTGCCAGCAGCGGGGTAAACCAAGAGACCCAGTACTTC. This gives the protein CASSGVNQETQYF.

The chain couples TRBV6-5 to TRBJ2-7; 9 bases are a match to TRBD1. V dropped 3 bases and J dropped 7; count of bases not matched to a gene: 10. Germline lookup yields CDR1 MNHEY and CDR2 SVGAGI. The CDR3 consists of 15 residues. The CDR3 protein is CASSYTGTGLQEQYF. Here the CDR3 DNA reads TGTGCCAGCAGTTATACAGGGACAGGGTTGCAAGAGCAGTACTTC.

This clonotype showed up just a few times. The V call is TRBV20-1, the J call TRBJ2-1, with 7 bases fitting TRBD2. Germline CDR1 reads DFQATT; CDR2 reads SNEGSKA (reference sequence). J gave up 2 bases and V 3 bases, and 4 bases lay outside the gene matches. CDR3 length: 14 amino acids. In nucleotides, the CDR3 is TGCAGTGCTAGGGGGGGGACCACCTACAATGAGCAGTTCTTC. Its protein product is CSARGGTTYNEQFF.